This TCR beta chain stems from a study of blood T cell repertoires in COVID-19. About the research overall: Acute and convalescent COVID-19 specimens originated in the United States, Italy and Spain. In each case, the material was cDNA or gDNA derived from T cells, B-cell-depleted T cells, or PBMCs.

Per the authors' pipeline: Nucleated cell number was recorded as an estimate derived from reference gene primer amplification. Assay used: immunoSEQ multiplex PCR; TCRdb lists only in-frame clones, some missing. Clone size and the V and J calls come from that table; the DNA yielded D and trimming. The sample consists of over 60,000 clones, roughly 90% of them appearing once. Germline V gene sequence: CDR1 SEHNR, CDR2 FQNEAQ (reference sequence). The length of the CDR3 is 15 residues. V was clipped by 4 bases and J by 0 bases; unmatched bases: 2. The chain combines TRBV7-9 with TRBJ1-3, with 8 nucleotides matching TRBD1. This TCR derives from a man aged 60 to 75 with acute or convalescent COVID-19. Sample: peripheral blood. CDR3 sequence: CASSSDRVSGNTIYF. Written as DNA, the CDR3 is TGTGCCAGCAGCTCGGACAGGGTCTCTGGAAACACCATATATTTT.